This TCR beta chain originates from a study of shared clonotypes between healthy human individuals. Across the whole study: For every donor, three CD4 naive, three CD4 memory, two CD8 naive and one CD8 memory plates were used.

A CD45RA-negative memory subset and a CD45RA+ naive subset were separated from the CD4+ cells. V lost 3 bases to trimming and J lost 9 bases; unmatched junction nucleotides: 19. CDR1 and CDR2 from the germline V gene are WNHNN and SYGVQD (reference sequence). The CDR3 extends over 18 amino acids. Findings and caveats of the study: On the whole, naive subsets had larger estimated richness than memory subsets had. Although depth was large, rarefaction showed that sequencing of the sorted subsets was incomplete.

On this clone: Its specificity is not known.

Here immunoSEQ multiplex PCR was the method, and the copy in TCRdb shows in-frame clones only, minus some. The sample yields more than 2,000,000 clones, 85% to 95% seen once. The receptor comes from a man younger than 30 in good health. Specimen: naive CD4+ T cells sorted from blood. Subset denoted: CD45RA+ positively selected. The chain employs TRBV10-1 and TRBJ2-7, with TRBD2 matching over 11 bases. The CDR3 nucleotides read TGCGCCAGCAGTGAACCGGAGGAGACTAGCGGGGAACAGTCAGGGCAGTACTTC. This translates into CASSEPEETSGEQSGQYF.